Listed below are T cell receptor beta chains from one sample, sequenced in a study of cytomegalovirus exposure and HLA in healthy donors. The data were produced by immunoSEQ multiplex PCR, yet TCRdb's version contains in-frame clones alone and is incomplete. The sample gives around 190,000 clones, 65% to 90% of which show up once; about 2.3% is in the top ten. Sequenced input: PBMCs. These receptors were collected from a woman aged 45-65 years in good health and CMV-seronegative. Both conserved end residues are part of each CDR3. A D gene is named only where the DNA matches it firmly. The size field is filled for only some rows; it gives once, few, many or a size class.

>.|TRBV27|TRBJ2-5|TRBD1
TGTGCCAGCATGGGACAGGGGGCCTCCCAAGAGACCCAGTACTTC
CASMGQGASQETQYF
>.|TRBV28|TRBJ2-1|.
TGTGCCAGCCTCCAGGCGAGCAGGGGCCCCTACAATGAGCAGTTCTTC
CASLQASRGPYNEQFF
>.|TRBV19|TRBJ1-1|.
TGTGCCAGTATTAAGCACACTGAAGCTTTCTTT
CASIKHTEAFF
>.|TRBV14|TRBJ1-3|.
TGTGCCAGCAGCCTCCGGACTCGAGGGACTGGAAACACCATATATTTT
CASSLRTRGTGNTIYF
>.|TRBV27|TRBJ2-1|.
TGTGCCAGCAAAGTGGGGGCCTCCTACAATGAGCAGTTCTTC
CASKVGASYNEQFF
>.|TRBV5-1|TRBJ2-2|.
TGCGCCAGCAGCTCCGACTTGCTCCCGTCCCTTAACACCGGGGAGCTGTTTTTT
CASSSDLLPSLNTGELFF
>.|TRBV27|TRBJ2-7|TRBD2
TGTGCCAGCAGCTTCGGACTAGCGGGAGTCGGCGAGCAGTACTTC
CASSFGLAGVGEQYF
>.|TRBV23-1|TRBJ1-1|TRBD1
TGCGCCAGCAGTCAAACGTCCCGGGACAGGGTGGGGAACACTGAAGCTTTCTTT
CASSQTSRDRVGNTEAFF
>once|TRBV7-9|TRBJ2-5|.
TGTGCCAGCAGCTTCAATTCGGGAGCGGGCGAGACCCAGTACTTC
CASSFNSGAGETQYF
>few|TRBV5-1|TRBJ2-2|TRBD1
TGCGCCAGCAGCTTGGGTGGACAGGGGTTAACCGGGGAGCTGTTTTTT
CASSLGGQGLTGELFF
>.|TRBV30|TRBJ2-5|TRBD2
TGTGCCTGGAGTCCATTAGCGGGAGTTATCGGTTTTTCCGAGACCCAGTACTTC
CAWSPLAGVIGFSETQYF
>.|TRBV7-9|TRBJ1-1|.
TGTGCCAGCAGCACAGGTGCGATTTGGGAAGCTTTCTTT
CASSTGAIWEAFF
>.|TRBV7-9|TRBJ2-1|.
TGTTCCAGCAGGGGAGCTAGCGGTACGATGGGTGAGCAGTTCTTC
CSSRGASGTMGEQFF
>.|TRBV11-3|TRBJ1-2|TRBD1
TGTGCCAGCAGCTTAAAAGGACAGGGTGACTATGGCTACACCTTC
CASSLKGQGDYGYTF
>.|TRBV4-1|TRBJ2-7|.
TGCGCCAGCAGCCAAGAGGGTCTAGGAGCCTCCTACGAGCAGTACTTC
CASSQEGLGASYEQYF
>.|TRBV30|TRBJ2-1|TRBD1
TGTGCCTGGACCTGGGGACAGGGCTACAATGAGCAGTTCTTC
CAWTWGQGYNEQFF
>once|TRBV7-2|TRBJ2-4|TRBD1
TGTGCCAGCAGCTTACGTGGACAGGGCTTAGCCAAAAACATTCAGTACTTC
CASSLRGQGLAKNIQYF
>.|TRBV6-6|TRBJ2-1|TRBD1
TGTGCCAGCCGGGACAGGTCATCCTACAATGAGCAGTTCTTC
CASRDRSSYNEQFF
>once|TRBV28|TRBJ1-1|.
TGTGCCAGCAGGGAGGGGAGGAACACTGAAGCTTTCTTT
CASREGRNTEAFF
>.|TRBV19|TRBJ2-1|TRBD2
TGTGCCAGTAGTTCTCTAGCGGGAGGAACGGTTGAGCAGTTCTTC
CASSSLAGGTVEQFF
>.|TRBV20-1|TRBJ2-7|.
TGCAGTGCTAGCCCCTACGGGGAGCAGTACTTC
CSASPYGEQYF
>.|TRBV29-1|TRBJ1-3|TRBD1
TGCAGCGTTGCAGAGACAGGGAGAAACACCATATATTTT
CSVAETGRNTIYF
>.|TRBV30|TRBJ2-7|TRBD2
TGTGCCTGGAGTCAAAGGCTACTAGCGGGAGAGACCTACGAGCAGTACTTC
CAWSQRLLAGETYEQYF
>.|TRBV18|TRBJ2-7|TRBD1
TGTGCCAGCTCACCACGCGACAGGGGAAACTACGAGCAGTACTTC
CASSPRDRGNYEQYF
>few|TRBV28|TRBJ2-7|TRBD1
TGTGCCAGCCTCCGACAGGGGGCTCCCAACGAGCAGTACTTC
CASLRQGAPNEQYF